Listed here are 14 T cell receptor beta chains from one sample, sequenced in a study of CD8 T cells in ankylosing spondylitis. TCRdb re-analysed the 5' RACE reads in MiXCR, keeping a single row per CDR3 protein. The sample includes about 250,000 distinct CDR3 sequences, about 24% of them seen just once. Input material: blood, either unsorted or a sorted T cell fraction (not recorded which). These TCRs come from a male donor with ankylosing spondylitis or in good health (not recorded which).

The rearrangement uses TRBV20-1 and TRBJ1-5; 7 nucleotides align to TRBD1. Germline CDR1 reads DFQATT; CDR2 reads SNEGSKA (reference sequence). V trimming: 0 bases; J trimming: 3 bases; junction bases outside the gene matches: 8. CDR3 length equals 16 residues. CDR3 sequence: CSARDPWGQHNQPQHF. Written as DNA, the CDR3 is TGCAGTGCTAGAGACCCCTGGGGACAGCACAATCAGCCCCAGCATTTT.

The count of this clonotype is one. This chain links TRBV24-1 with TRBJ1-1, with a tentative D call TRBD1 (5 bases). In germline, CDR1 is KGHDR, CDR2 SFDVKD. The CDR3 is made up of 14 amino acids. Trimming cost V 7 bases and J 0 bases, with 11 bases left between them. The CDR3 DNA sequence: TGTGCCACCAGCTCGGGACCTATGAACACTGAAGCTTTCTTT. Residues: CATSSGPMNTEAFF.

This clonotype showed up many times. This chain links TRBV20-1 with TRBJ2-3; 8 bases align to TRBD1. Trimming at V came to 7 bases and at J to 4 bases, leaving 13 bases not matched to a gene. Germline V lookup: CDR1 DFQATT, CDR2 SNEGSKA (reference sequence). There are 15 residues in the CDR3. Written as DNA, the CDR3 is TGCAGTGGAAGGGGAACAGGGGGTCGTCCAGATACGCAGTATTTT. Translated: CSGRGTGGRPDTQYF.

This clonotype was recorded at least ten times. The chain recombines TRBV20-1 with TRBJ1-6; D might be TRBD1 (5 bases). Germline V gene sequence: CDR1 DFQATT, CDR2 SNEGSKA (reference sequence). CDR3 length equals 16 residues. The V gene lost 3 bases and the J gene lost 0 bases, with 12 bases spanning the gap. The CDR3 region is CSARGEGSSYNSPLHF. The CDR3 bases are TGCAGTGCTAGGGGGGAGGGTAGCTCCTATAATTCACCCCTCCACTTT.

The V gene is TRBV15, the J gene TRBJ2-3; weak D call: TRBD1 (6 bases). Per germline, CDR1 LNHNV and CDR2 YYDKDF (reference sequence). The germline V and J ends were trimmed by 5 bases and 6 bases, with 12 bases remaining between them. The CDR3 length is 13 residues. CDR3 in amino acids: CATSSMGADTQYF. CDR3 coding DNA: TGTGCCACCAGCTCCATGGGGGCCGATACGCAGTATTTT.

The V gene is TRBV20-1, the J gene TRBJ2-5, with TRBD1 matching over 11 bases. The CDR3 consists of 15 residues. Trimming removed 2 bases from V and 5 bases from J; junction bases left unmatched: 7. Germline values: CDR1 DFQATT, CDR2 SNEGSKA (reference sequence). The CDR3 region is CSARTGQGARETQYF. CDR3 DNA: TGCAGTGCTAGAACAGGACAGGGGGCGCGTGAGACCCAGTACTTC.

This clonotype showed up just a few times. The J gene is TRBJ2-2, the V gene TRBV6-5, with unresolved D. CDR3 length: 14 amino acids. V dropped 5 bases and J dropped 3 bases, with 10 bases sitting between them. Per germline, CDR1 MNHEY and CDR2 SVGAGI. DNA of the CDR3: TGTGCCAGCAGTCACCCGGCTGACACCGGGGAGCTGTTTTTT. It codes for CASSHPADTGELFF.

Note on this clonotype: Sequence at one end of the junction differs from germline and may be a read error. V is TRBV5-5 and J is TRBJ2-3, with 9 bases matching TRBD2. The length of the CDR3 is 15 residues. Per the germline V gene, CDR1 is SGHKS and CDR2 is YYEKEE (reference sequence). The CDR3 reads CAISLGPSGVDTQYF. CDR3 in DNA: TGTGCCATCAGCCTCGGGCCTAGCGGGGTGGATACGCAGTATTTT.

The chain joins TRBV6-5 to TRBJ2-3; 7 positions agree with TRBD2. V lost 0 bases and J lost 6; bases outside the gene matches: 3. CDR3 size: 14 residues. The germline gives CDR1 MNHEY, CDR2 SVGAGI. The CDR3 DNA reads as TGTGCCAGCAGTTACTCGGGAGGGCGGGATACGCAGTATTTT. Protein: CASSYSGGRDTQYF.

This clonotype was found many times. V is TRBV7-8 and J is TRBJ2-7, with D possibly called TRBD1 or TRBD2 (5 bases each). The CDR3 consists of 15 residues. The V gene's germline CDR1 is SGHVS and CDR2 FQNEAQ. Trimming took 1 base from V and 7 from J, leaving 17 bases between them. CDR3 nucleotide sequence: TGTGCCAGCAGCTTAGAGTTGTTTGGGGGTGGGGAGCAGTACTTC. Encoded protein: CASSLELFGGGEQYF.

This clonotype has only a few counts. The chain links TRBV12-3 or TRBV12-4 to TRBJ2-3; 10 nucleotides line up with TRBD2. The trim removed 8 bases at V and 5 bases at J, leaving 10 bases unmatched. The CDR3 is made up of 15 amino acids. The CDR3 region has the DNA TGTGCCAGCGCGGCAACTAGCGGGGTCTTAGATACGCAGTATTTT. It codes for CASAATSGVLDTQYF.

As DNA, the CDR3 is TGTGCCAGGGGGGACACCCCCCGCGGGACCCAGTACTTC. Residues: CARGDTPRGTQYF. The chain links TRBV5-4 to TRBJ2-5; possibly TRBD1 for D (6 bases). Per germline, CDR1 SGHNT and CDR2 YYREEE (reference sequence). V was pared by 8 bases and J by 7 bases, with 18 bases between. The CDR3 has 13 amino acids.

This clonotype came up many times. This sequence joins TRBV3-1 and TRBJ2-7, with 7 bases fitting TRBD1. The CDR3 totals 16 residues. Losses at the gene ends were 2 bases for V and 1 base for J; bases not matched to a gene: 8. Germline V gene lookup returns CDR1 LGHDT and CDR2 YNNKEL (reference sequence). The CDR3 bases are TGTGCCAGCAGCCAACGGGCGCCAGGGGGATCCTACGAGCAGTACTTC. Amino acid sequence: CASSQRAPGGSYEQYF.

This chain joins TRBV12-3 or TRBV12-4 and TRBJ1-1; no clear D. The CDR3 runs 14 residues. V lost 2 bases, J lost 1 base, and 8 bases lay in between. In nucleotides, the CDR3 is TGTGCCAGCAGTTTAAGGCAGAGGAACACTGAAGCTTTCTTT. This codes for CASSLRQRNTEAFF.